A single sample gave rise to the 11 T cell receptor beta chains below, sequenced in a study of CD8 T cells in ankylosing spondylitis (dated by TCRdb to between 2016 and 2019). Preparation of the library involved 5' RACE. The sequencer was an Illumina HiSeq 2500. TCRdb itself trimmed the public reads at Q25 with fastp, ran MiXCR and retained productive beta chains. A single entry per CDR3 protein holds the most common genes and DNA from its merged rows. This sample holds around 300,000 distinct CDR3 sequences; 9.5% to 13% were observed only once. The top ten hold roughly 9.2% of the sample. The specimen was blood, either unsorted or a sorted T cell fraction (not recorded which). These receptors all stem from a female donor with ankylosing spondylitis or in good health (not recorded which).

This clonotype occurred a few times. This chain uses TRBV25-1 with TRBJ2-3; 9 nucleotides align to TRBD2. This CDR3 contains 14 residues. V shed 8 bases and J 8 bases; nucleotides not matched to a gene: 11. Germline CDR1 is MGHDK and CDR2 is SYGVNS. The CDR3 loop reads CASYAGGPYSTQYF. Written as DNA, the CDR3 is TGTGCCAGCTATGCGGGAGGGCCTTACAGTACGCAGTATTTT.

CDR3 loop: CASSPRPQDEQFF. The CDR3 nucleotides are TGTGCCAGCTCACCGCGACCGCAGGATGAGCAGTTCTTC. The chain has TRBV18 and TRBJ2-1, with no clear D. CDR3 length: 13 amino acids. V dropped 3 bases and J dropped 8 bases, with 11 bases sitting between them. Germline loops: CDR1 KGHSH, CDR2 LQKENI. Full variable domain (rest looked up from reference TRBV18 and TRBJ2-1): NAGVMQNPRHLVRRRGQEARLRCSPMKGHSHVYWYRQLPEEGLKFMVYLQKENIIDESGMPKERFSAEFPKEGPSILRIQQVVRGDSAAYFCASSPRPQDEQFFGPGTRLTVL.

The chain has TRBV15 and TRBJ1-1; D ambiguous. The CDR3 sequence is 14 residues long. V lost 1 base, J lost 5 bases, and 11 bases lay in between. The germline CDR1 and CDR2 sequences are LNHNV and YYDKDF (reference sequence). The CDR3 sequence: CATSRGGGVTEAFF. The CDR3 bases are TGTGCCACCAGCAGAGGGGGAGGCGTTACTGAAGCTTTCTTT.

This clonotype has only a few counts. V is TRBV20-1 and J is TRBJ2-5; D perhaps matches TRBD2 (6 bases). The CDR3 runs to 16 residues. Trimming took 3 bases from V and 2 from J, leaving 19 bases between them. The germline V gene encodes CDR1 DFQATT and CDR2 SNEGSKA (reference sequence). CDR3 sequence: CSASMLGGGEQETQYF. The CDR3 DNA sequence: TGCAGTGCTAGTATGCTGGGAGGCGGGGAGCAAGAGACCCAGTACTTC.

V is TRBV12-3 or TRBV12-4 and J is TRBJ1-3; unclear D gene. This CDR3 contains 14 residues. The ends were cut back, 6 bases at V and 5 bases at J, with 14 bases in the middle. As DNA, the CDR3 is TGTGCCAGCAGGCAGGATGTTGGGCGAAACACCATATATTTT. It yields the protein CASRQDVGRNTIYF.

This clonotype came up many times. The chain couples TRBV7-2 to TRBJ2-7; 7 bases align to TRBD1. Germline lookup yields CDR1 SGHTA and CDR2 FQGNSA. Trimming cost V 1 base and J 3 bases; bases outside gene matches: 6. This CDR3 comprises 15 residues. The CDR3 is CASSLVGTVNYEQYF. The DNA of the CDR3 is TGTGCCAGCAGCTTAGTTGGGACAGTTAACTACGAGCAGTACTTC. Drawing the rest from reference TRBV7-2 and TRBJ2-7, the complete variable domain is GAGVSQSPSNKVTEKGKDVELRCDPISGHTALYWYRQSLGQGLEFLIYFQGNSAPDKSGLPSDRFSAERTGGSVSTLTIQRTQQEDSAVYLCASSLVGTVNYEQYFGPGTRLTVT.

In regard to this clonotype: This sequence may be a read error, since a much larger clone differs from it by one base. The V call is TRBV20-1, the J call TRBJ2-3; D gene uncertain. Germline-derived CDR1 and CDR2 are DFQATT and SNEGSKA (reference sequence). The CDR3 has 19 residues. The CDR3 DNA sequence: TGCTGTGCTAGAGATCGATTTGTAAGGGCTCGAACGAGCACAGATACGCAGTATTTT. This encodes CCARDRFVRARTSTDTQYF.

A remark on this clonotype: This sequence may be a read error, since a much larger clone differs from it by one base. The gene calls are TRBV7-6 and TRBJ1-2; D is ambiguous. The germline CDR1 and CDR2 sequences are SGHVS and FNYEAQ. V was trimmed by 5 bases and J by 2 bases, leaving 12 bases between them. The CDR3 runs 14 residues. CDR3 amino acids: CASSLTEGNYGYTF. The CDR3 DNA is TGTGCCAGCAGCCTCACCGAGGGAAACTATGGCTACACCTTC.

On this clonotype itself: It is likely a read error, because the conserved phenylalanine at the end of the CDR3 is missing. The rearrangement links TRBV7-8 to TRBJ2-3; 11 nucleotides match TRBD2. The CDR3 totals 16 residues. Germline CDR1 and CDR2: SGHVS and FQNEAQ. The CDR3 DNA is TGTGCCAGCAGCTTAGGAAATAGCGGGGGGGCTCATACACAGTATTCT. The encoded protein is CASSLGNSGGAHTQYS.

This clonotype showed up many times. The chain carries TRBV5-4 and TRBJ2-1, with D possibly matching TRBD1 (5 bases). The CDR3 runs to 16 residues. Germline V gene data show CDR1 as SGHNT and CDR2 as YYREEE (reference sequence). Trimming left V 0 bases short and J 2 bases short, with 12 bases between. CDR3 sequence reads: CASSLGGQNPYNEQFF. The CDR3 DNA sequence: TGTGCCAGCAGCTTGGGGGGCCAGAATCCCTACAATGAGCAGTTCTTC.

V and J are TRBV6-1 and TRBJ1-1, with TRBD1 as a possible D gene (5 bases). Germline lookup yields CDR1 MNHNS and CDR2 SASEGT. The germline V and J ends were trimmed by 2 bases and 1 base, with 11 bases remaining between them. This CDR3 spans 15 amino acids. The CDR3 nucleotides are TGTGCCAGCAGTGAACCCCGACAGTCGAACACTGAAGCTTTCTTT. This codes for CASSEPRQSNTEAFF.